This TCR beta chain was found in a study of T cells after yellow fever vaccination. General study points: On re-exposure, the response was weaker but peaked faster, at day 5 versus 15.

Germline V gene lookup returns CDR1 SGHNT and CDR2 YYREEE (reference sequence). Trimming left V 3 bases short and J 6 bases short, with 18 bases between. CDR3 size: 16 residues. TCRdb re-derived calls from the 5' RACE reads in MiXCR, one entry per CDR3 protein. The sample includes 200,000 to 250,000 distinct CDR3 sequences, less than 9% of them seen just once. This clonotype has more than one count but fewer than ten. Its antigen is not known. The origin of this receptor is a man between 25 and 39 years old who received the YFV17D yellow fever vaccine. Sequenced here: CD4+ T cells sorted from PBMCs, sampled 15 days after the yellow fever booster vaccination. The rearrangement links TRBV5-4 to TRBJ2-2; possible D gene TRBD2, 6 bases. CDR3 region: CASSSEVLAGSGELFF. DNA for the CDR3: TGTGCCAGCAGCTCGGAGGTACTAGCAGGGTCCGGGGAGCTGTTTTTT.